This TCR beta chain was found in a study of T cells in Graves' hyperthyroidism and ophthalmopathy. About the study: Peripheral blood samples were taken at initial diagnosis, prior to any treatment. Notes on the study in general: Researchers found most expanded thyroid clonotypes above 0.001 in blood as well.

Each ophthalmopathy patient scored at least 3 on the Clinical Activity Score and at least 4 on NOSPECS grade, with duration under 3 months. The PBMCs were taken from over 9.5 ml of fresh peripheral blood. There are a few counts of this clonotype. Its specificity is unknown. Germline CDR1 is SQVTM and CDR2 is ANQGSEA. The V gene lost 7 bases and the J gene lost 5 bases, with 12 bases spanning the gap. The CDR3 spans 12 residues. Authors of the study amplified TCR beta CDR3 regions from RNA transcripts. Carried out on the TCR CDR3, a first-round RT-PCR used the HTBI primer set. TCRdb itself ran the multiplex PCR reads through MiXCR, one entry per CDR3 protein. Of under 350,000 distinct CDR3 sequences listed, over 15% are singletons.

The rearrangement links TRBV29-1 to TRBJ2-1; weak D call: TRBD2 (6 bases). The TCR was taken from an older woman with Graves' ophthalmopathy. What was sequenced was blood. CDR3 loop: CSAGTSNNEQFF. The CDR3 DNA is TGCAGCGCTGGGACTTCGAACAATGAGCAGTTCTTC.